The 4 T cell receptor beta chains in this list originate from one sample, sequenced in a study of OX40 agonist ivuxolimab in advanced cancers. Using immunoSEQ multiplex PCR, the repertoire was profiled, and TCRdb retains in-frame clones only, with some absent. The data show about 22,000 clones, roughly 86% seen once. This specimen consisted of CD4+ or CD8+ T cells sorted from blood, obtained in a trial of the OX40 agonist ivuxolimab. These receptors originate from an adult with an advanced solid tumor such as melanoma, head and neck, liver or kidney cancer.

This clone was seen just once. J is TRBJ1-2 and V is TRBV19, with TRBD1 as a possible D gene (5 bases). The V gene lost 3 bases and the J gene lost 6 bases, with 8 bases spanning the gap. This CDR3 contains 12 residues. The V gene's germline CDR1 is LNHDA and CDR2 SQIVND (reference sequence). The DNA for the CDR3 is TGTGCCAGTAGTATCCGAGGGGATGGCTACACCTTC. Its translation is CASSIRGDGYTF. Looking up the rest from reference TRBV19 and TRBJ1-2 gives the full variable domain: DGGITQSPKYLFRKEGQNVTLSCEQNLNHDAMYWYRQDPGQGLRLIYYSQIVNDFQKGDIAEGYSVSREKKESFPLTVTSAQKNPTAFYLCASSIRGDGYTFGSGTRLTVV.

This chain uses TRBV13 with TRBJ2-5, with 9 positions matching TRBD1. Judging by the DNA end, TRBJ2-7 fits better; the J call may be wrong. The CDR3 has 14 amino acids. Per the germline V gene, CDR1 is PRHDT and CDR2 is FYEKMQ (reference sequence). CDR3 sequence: CASSPGQGEDEQYF. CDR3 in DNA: TGTGCCAGCAGCCCGGGACAGGGTGAAGACGAGCAGTACTTC.

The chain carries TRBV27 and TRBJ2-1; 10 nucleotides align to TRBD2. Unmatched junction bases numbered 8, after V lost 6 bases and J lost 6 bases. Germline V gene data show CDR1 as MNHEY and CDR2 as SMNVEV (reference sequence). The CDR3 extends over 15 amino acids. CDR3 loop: CASSPGASGSNEQFF. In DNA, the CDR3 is TGTGCCAGCAGCCCCGGGGCTAGCGGGAGCAATGAGCAGTTCTTC.

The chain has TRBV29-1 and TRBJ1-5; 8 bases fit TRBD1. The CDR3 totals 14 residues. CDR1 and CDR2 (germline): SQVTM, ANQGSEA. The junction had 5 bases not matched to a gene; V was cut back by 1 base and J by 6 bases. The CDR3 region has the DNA TGCAGCGTTGAAGTAGGACAGGGCGGTCAGCCCCAGCATTTT. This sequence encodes CSVEVGQGGQPQHF.